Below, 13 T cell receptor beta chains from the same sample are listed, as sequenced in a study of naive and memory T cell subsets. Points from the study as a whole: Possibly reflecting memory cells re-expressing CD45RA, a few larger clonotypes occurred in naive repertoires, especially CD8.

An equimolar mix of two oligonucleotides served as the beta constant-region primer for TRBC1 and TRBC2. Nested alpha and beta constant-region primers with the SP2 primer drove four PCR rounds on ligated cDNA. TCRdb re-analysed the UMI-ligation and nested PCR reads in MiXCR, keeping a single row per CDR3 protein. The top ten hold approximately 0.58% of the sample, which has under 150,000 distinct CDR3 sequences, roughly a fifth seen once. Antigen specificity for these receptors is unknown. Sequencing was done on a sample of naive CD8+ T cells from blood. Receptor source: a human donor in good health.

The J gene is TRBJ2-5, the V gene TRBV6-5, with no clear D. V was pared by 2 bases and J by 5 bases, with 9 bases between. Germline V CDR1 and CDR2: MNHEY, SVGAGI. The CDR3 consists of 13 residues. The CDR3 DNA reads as TGTGCCAGCAGTTACCCAGCGATGGAGACCCAGTACTTC. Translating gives CASSYPAMETQYF.

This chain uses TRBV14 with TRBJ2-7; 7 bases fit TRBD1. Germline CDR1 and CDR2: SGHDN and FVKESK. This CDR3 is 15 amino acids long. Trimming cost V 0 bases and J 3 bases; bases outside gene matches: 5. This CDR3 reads CASSQDSTGDYEQYF. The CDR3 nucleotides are TGTGCCAGCAGCCAAGACTCTACAGGGGACTACGAGCAGTACTTC.

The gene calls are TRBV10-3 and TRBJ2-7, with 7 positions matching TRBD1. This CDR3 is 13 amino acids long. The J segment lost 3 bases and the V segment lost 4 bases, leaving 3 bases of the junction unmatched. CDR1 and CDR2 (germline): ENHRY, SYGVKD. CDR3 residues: CAISGTGRYEQYF. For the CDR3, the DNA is TGTGCCATCAGTGGGACAGGCCGCTACGAGCAGTACTTC.

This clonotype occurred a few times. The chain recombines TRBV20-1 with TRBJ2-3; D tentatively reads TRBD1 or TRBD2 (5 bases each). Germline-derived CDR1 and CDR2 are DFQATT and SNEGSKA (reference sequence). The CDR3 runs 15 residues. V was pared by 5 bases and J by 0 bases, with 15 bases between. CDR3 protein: CSALFEGLSTDTQYF. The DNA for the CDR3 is TGCAGTGCTCTATTCGAGGGGCTTAGCACAGATACGCAGTATTTT.

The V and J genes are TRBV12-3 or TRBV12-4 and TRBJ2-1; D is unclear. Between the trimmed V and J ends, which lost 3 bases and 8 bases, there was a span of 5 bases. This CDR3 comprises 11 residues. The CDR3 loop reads CASSFRDEQFF. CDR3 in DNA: TGTGCCAGCAGTTTTCGGGATGAGCAGTTCTTC.

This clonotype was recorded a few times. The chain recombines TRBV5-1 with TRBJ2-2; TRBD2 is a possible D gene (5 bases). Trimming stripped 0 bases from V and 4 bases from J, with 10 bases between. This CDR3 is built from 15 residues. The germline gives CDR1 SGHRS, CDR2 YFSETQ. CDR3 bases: TGCGCCAGCAGCTTGGGGCTAGAGGGCACCGGGGAGCTGTTTTTT. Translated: CASSLGLEGTGELFF.

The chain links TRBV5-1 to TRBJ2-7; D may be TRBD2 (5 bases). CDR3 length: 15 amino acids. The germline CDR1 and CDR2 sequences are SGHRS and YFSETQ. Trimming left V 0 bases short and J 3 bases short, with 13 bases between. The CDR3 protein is CASSLESSIYYEQYF. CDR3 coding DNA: TGCGCCAGCAGCTTGGAGTCTAGCATTTACTACGAGCAGTACTTC. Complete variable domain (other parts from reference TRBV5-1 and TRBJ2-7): KAGVTQTPRYLIKTRGQQVTLSCSPISGHRSVSWYQQTPGQGLQFLFEYFSETQRNKGNFPGRFSGRQFSNSRSEMNVSTLELGDSALYLCASSLESSIYYEQYFGPGTRLTVT.

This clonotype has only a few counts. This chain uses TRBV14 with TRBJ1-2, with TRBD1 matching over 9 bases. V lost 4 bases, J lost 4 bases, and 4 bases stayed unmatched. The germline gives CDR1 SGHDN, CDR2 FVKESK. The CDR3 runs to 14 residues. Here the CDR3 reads CASSRTGAGYGYTF. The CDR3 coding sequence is TGTGCCAGCAGCCGGACAGGGGCCGGCTATGGCTACACCTTC.

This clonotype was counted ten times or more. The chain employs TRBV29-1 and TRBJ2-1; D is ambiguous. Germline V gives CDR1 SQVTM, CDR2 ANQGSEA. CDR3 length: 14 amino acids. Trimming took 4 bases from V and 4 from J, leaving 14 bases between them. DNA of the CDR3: TGCAGCGTTGTCCAGCTGGAGACGTACAATGAGCAGTTCTTC. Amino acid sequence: CSVVQLETYNEQFF.

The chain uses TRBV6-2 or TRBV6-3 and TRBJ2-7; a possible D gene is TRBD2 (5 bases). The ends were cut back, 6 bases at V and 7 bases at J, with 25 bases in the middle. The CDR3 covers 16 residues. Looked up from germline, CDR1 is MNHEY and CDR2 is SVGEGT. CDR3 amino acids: CASSSLELTADAEQYF. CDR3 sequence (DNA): TGTGCCAGCAGCTCTCTAGAGTTAACAGCGGATGCGGAGCAGTACTTC.

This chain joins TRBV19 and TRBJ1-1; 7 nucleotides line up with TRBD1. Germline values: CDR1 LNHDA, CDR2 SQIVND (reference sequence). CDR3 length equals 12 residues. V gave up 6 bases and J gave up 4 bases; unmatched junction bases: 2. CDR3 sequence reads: CASSGTVTEAFF. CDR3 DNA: TGTGCCAGTAGCGGGACAGTCACTGAAGCTTTCTTT.

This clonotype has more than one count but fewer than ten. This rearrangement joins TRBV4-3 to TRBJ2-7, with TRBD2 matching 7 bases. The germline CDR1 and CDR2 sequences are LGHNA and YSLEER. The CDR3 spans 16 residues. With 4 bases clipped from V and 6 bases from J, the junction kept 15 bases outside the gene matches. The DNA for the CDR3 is TGCGCCAGCAGCCCCGACCCGGCGGGAGAGGCGGGCGAGCAGTACTTC. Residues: CASSPDPAGEAGEQYF.

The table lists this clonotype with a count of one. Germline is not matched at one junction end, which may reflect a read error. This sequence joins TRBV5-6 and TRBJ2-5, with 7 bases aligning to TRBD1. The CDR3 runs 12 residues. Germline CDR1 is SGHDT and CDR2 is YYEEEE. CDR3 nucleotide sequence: TGTGCCAGCAGCTCAAATGACAGGGCTAGGGACTTC. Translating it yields CASSSNDRARDF.